This T cell receptor (beta chain) was recovered during a study of T-cell reconstitution after alpha-beta-depleted transplantation in children. The CDR3 runs 15 residues. Germline V gene lookup returns CDR1 DFQATT and CDR2 SNEGSKA (reference sequence). Losses at the gene ends were 2 bases for V and 2 bases for J; bases not matched to a gene: 7. In its sample, this clonotype was seen many times. During its preparation, the TCRbeta library received unique molecular identifiers. TCRdb passed the PCR reads through MiXCR, listing each CDR3 protein once. The sample shows about 72,000 distinct CDR3 sequences, about 7% of them seen only once.

The rearrangement uses TRBV20-1 and TRBJ2-7; 9 positions agree with TRBD2. Specimen: PBMCs from the stem cell graft donor, collected from the stem cell graft. This receptor was taken from a human donor who donated a stem cell graft to a child with acute lymphoblastic leukemia. The CDR3 coding sequence is TGCAGTGCTAGAAGTAGACTAGCGGATACCTACGAGCAGTACTTC. Translated, it gives CSARSRLADTYEQYF.